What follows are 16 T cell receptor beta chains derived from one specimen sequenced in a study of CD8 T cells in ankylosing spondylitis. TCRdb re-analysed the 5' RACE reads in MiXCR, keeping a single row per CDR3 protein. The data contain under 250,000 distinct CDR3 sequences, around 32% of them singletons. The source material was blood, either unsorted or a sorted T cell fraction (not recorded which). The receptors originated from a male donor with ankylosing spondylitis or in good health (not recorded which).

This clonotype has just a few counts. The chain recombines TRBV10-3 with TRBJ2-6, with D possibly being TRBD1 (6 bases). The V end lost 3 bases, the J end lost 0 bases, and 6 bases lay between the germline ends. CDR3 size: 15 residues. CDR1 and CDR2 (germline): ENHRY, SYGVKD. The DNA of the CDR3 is TGTGCCATCAGTGAAGGGGGCTCTGGGGCCAACGTCCTGACTTTC. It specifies CAISEGGSGANVLTF.

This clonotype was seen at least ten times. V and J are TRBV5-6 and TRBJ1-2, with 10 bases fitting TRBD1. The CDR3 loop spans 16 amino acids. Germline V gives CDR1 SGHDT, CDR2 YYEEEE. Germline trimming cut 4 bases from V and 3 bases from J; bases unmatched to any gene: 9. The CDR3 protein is CASSAGQGMTHYGYTF. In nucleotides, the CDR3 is TGTGCCAGCAGCGCGGGACAGGGGATGACACACTATGGCTACACCTTC. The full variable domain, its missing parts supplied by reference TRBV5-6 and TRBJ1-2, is DAGVTQSPTHLIKTRGQQVTLRCSPKSGHDTVSWYQQALGQGPQFIFQYYEEEERQRGNFPDRFSGHQFPNYSSELNVNALLLGDSALYLCASSAGQGMTHYGYTFGSGTRLTVV.

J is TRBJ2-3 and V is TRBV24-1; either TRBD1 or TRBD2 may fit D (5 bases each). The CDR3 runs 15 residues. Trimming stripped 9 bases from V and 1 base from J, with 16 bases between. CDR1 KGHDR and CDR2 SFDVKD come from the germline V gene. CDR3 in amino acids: CATGDHGGGTDTQYF. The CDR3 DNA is TGTGCCACCGGGGACCACGGTGGAGGCACAGATACGCAGTATTTT.

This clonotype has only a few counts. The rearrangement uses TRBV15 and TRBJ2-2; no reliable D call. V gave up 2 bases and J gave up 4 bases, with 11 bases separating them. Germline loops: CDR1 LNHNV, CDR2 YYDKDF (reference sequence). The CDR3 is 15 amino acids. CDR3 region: CATSRPRTVTGELFF. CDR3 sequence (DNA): TGTGCCACCAGCAGACCCAGGACGGTCACCGGGGAGCTGTTTTTT.

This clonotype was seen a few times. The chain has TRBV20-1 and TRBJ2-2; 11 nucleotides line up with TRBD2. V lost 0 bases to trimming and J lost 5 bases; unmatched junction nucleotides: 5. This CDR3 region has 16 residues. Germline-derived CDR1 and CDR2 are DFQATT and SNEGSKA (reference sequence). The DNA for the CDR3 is TGCAGTGCTAGAGATCCTCGACTAGCGGGGACCGGGGAGCTGTTTTTT. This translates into CSARDPRLAGTGELFF.

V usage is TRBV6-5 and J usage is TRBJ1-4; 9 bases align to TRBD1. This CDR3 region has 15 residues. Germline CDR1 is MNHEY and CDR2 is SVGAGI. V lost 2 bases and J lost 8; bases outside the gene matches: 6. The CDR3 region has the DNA TGTGCCAGCAGTTACGTTGACAGGGGGATGGAAAAACTGTTTTTT. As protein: CASSYVDRGMEKLFF.

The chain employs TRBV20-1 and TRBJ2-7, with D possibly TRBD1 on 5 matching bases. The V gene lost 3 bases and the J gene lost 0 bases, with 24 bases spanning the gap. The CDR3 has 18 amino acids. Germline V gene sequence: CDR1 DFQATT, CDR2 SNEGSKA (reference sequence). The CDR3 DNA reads TGCAGTGCTAGTGGTTGGGGCCAACCCGATCTGAGCTCCTACGAGCAGTACTTC. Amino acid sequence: CSASGWGQPDLSSYEQYF.

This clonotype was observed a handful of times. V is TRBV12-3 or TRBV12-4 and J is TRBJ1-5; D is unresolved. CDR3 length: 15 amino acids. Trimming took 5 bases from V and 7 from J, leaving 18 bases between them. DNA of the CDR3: TGTGCCAGCAGTCACATACCCCCTGTAGGACAGCCCCAGCATTTT. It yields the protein CASSHIPPVGQPQHF.

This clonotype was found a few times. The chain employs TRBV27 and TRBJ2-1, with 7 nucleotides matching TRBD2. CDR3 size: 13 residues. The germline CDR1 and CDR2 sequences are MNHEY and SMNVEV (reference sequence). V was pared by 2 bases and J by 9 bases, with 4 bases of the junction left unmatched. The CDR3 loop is CASSLNWEGEQFF. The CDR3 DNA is TGTGCCAGCAGTTTAAATTGGGAGGGTGAGCAGTTCTTC.

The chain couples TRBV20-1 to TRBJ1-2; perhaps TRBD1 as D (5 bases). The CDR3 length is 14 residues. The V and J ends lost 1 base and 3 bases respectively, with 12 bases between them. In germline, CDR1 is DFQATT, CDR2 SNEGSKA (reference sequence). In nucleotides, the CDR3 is TGCAGTGCTAGAGTTCCAGGGATCGACTATGGCTACACCTTC. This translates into CSARVPGIDYGYTF.

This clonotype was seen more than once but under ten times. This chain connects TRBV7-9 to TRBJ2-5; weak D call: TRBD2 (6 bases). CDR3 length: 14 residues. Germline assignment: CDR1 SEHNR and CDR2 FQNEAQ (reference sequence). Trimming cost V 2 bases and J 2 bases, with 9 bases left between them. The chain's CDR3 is CASSLIRGQETQYF. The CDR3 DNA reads TGTGCCAGCAGCTTAATTCGGGGGCAAGAGACCCAGTACTTC.

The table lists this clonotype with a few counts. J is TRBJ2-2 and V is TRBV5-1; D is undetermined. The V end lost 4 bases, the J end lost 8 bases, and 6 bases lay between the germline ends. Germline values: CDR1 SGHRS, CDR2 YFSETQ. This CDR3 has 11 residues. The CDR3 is CASSPEGELFF. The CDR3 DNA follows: TGCGCCAGCAGCCCCGAGGGGGAGCTGTTTTTT.

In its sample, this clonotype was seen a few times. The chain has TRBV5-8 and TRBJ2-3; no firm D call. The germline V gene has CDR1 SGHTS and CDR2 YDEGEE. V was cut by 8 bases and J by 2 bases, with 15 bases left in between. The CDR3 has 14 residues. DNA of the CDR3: TGTGCCAGGAGAGGATCCCACCTCACAGATACGCAGTATTTT. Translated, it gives CARRGSHLTDTQYF.

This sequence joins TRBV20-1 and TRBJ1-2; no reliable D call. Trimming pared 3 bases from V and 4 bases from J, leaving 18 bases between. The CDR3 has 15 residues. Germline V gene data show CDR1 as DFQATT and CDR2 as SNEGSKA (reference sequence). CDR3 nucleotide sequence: TGCAGTGCTAGTCCTGCCTTTGACAATCGCTATGGCTACACCTTC. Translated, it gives CSASPAFDNRYGYTF.

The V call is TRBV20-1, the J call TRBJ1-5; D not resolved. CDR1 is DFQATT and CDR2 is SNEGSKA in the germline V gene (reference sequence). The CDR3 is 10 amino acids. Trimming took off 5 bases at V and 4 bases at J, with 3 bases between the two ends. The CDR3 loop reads CSAGNQPQHF. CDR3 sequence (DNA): TGCAGTGCTGGGAATCAGCCCCAGCATTTT.

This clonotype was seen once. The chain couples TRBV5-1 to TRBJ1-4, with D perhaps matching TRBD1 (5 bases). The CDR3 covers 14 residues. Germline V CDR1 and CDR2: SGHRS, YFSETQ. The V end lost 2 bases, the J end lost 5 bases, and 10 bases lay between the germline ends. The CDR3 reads CASSLEGRNEKLFF. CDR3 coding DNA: TGCGCCAGCAGCTTAGAGGGACGGAATGAAAAACTGTTTTTT.